Only a few counts were recorded for the clone carrying this T cell receptor (beta chain). This sample stems from a study of beta chain features in type 1 diabetes. cDNA synthesis used the whole RNA isolate, giving expressed TCRB sequences. Clones were read by immunoSEQ multiplex PCR, and TCRdb kept only the in-frame ones, dropping some. The profile shows roughly 330,000 clones, about 10% of them singletons. The CDR3 covers 15 residues. Per the germline V gene, CDR1 is MNHEY and CDR2 is SMNVEV (reference sequence). The V end was cut by 0 bases, the J end by 4 bases, with 12 bases between. Sequences were obtained from naive CD4+ T cells from blood. The V and J genes are TRBV27 and TRBJ2-5; no clear D gene. The clonotype was recovered from a young woman in good health. In DNA form, the CDR3 reads TGTGCCAGCAGTTTATCCGTTCCCCCTCGAGAGACCCAGTACTTC. Encoded protein: CASSLSVPPRETQYF.